The entry that follows covers one TCR beta chain sequence. This clonotype was observed a few times. Its recognized antigen is unknown. One base away there is no much larger clone; base qualities are not given. The CDR3, cysteine through phenylalanine, is 13 amino acids long. Only the CDR3 part of the read is kept: 39 bases, read in frame from the first base. The V and J ends are trimmed by 4 bases and 6 bases, leaving 12 bases between them. In the germline V gene, CDR1 corresponds to SGHDT and CDR2 to YYEEEE. This sample was taken from a study of response to subunit inactivated influenza vaccine (dated by TCRdb to the late 2010s). Regarding the research as a whole: To follow how T cells responded to a trivalent subunit inactivated influenza vaccine, the researchers relied on deep quantitative profiling of the T cell receptor repertoire.

The library was prepared using RT-PCR. Sequencing was carried out with an Illumina HiSeq 2500. TCRdb reworked the public reads: Q25 trimming with fastp, MiXCR clone assembly, productive beta chains retained. CDR3 protein sequences are deduplicated, and each keeps its most common genes and DNA. In all, the sample holds hundreds of thousands of distinct CDR3 sequences, and around 11% of those were seen once. The ten largest clones add up to about 10% of the sample. Broader findings and caveats from the paper: According to the authors, only a limited number of new T cells may be recruited by each seasonal influenza vaccination.

Separately, the same data were catalogued under a study of T cells expressing NK-cell markers. That second report states: TCR beta cDNA libraries were made by 5'RACE template switching that added a universal primer site and unique molecular identifiers. TCR beta-chain repertoires were profiled in sorted CD3+CD56+NKG2C+, CD3+CD56+NKG2C- and CD3+CD56-NKG2C+ T-cell subsets from eight donors. Seven of the eight sequenced donors were HCMV-seropositive and one was HCMV-seronegative. In several experiments an anti-gammadeltaTCR antibody was added to restrict sorting to alphabetaTCR-expressing T cells. In six donors, the dominant CD3+CD56+NKG2C+ clonotypes were among the top 10 CD8+ clonotypes and accounted for roughly 1.0-7.0% of CD8+ T cells. Those dominant clonotypes were again the most abundant among CD3+CD56-NKG2C+ cells in a few donors, at roughly 28.3-60.1%. Whether the expanded NKG2C-expressing T cell clones were specific for HCMV antigens remained unclear. All eight donors whose samples were sequenced were randomly selected healthy volunteers, three of them men and five women. To determine HCMV serostatus, a commercial ELISA kit was used to detect HCMV-specific IgG in serum. Peripheral blood mononuclear cells were isolated from blood by Ficoll density gradient centrifugation. For about 6 donors, unsorted PBMC were also used to sequence bulk peripheral blood T-cell repertoires. Synthesis of cDNA was primed from the TCR beta constant segment and was followed by two consecutive PCR amplification steps. Libraries were sequenced as 2 x 150 bp reads on Illumina HiSeq 2000/2500, MiSeq or NextSeq. MIGEC was used to demultiplex reads and group reads by UMI, and MiTCR was used to assemble and quantify clonotypes. To exclude erroneous sequences, any TCR cDNA sequence not supported by at least two reads was discarded. The tcR package was used for downstream repertoire analysis, with clonotypes matched between fractions based on CDR3 nucleotide sequence plus V segment. VDJmatch was used to annotate antigen specificity against VDJdb, with one amino acid substitution in CDR3 permitted.

The sequence was obtained from a man aged 50 or older who received an inactivated influenza vaccine. Donor details come from another sample of the same person, matched by shared clones. The source was PBMCs from blood, collected on the day of vaccination. The rearrangement joined TRBV5-6 to TRBJ2-3; the D gene is possibly TRBD1, with 5 bases matching. CDR3 protein: CASSRTPRDTQYF. Read as DNA, the sequence is TGTGCCAGCAGCCGGACACCTCGGGATACGCAGTATTTT.